What follows are 10 T cell receptor beta chains derived from one specimen sequenced in a study of chemoradiotherapy in HPV16-positive cancers. The assay was immunoSEQ multiplex PCR, and TCRdb's table has in-frame clones only and misses some. The table shows over 550 clones, with 80% occurring only once. The specimen was tumor tissue, collected from a patient who underwent chemoradiotherapy. These TCRs come from a human donor with HPV-associated anogenital cancer.

The V and J genes are TRBV30 and TRBJ1-2; the match to TRBD1 covers 10 bases. V lost 4 bases to trimming and J lost 7 bases; unmatched junction nucleotides: 6. CDR3 length: 13 amino acids. CDR1 is GTSNPN, CDR2 SVGIG, per germline (reference sequence). This CDR3 is CAWKGTGEAGYTF. The DNA of the CDR3 is TGTGCCTGGAAGGGGACAGGGGAGGCTGGCTACACCTTC.

Written as DNA, the CDR3 is TGTGCCAGCGCCCCTCGCGAAAAACTGTTTTTT. Encoded protein: CASAPREKLFF. The rearrangement uses TRBV2 and TRBJ1-4, with D unclear. V lost 8 bases and J lost 8, with 9 bases in between. Germline V gene sequence: CDR1 SNHLY, CDR2 FYNNEI. This CDR3 is 11 amino acids long. Using reference TRBV2 and TRBJ1-4 for the parts outside the CDR3, the full variable domain is EPEVTQTPSHQVTQMGQEVILRCVPISNHLYFYWYRQILGQKVEFLVSFYNNEISEKSEIFDDQFSVERPDGSNFTLKIRSTKLEDSAMYFCASAPREKLFFGSGTQLSVL.

This rearrangement joins TRBV11-1 to TRBJ2-1; D perhaps matches TRBD2 (5 bases). Trimming shortened V by 3 bases and J by 3 bases, and 6 bases separated the two germline ends. Germline values: CDR1 SGHAT, CDR2 FQDESV (reference sequence). The CDR3 has 13 amino acids. Here the CDR3 DNA reads TGTGCCAGCAGCTTGGACTTCTACAATGAGCAGTTCTTC. Translation gives CASSLDFYNEQFF.

The DNA for the CDR3 is TGTGCCAGCAGCTTGGTAGGGACAGGCGGGGAAGCTTTCTTT. Protein sequence: CASSLVGTGGEAFF. V usage is TRBV5-6 and J usage is TRBJ1-1; TRBD1 aligns across 8 bases. CDR1 SGHDT and CDR2 YYEEEE come from the germline V gene. The CDR3 has 14 amino acids. Germline trimming cut 0 bases from V and 8 bases from J; bases unmatched to any gene: 6.

The chain combines TRBV5-1 with TRBJ1-2; 8 bases map to TRBD1. V lost 0 bases to trimming and J lost 4 bases; unmatched junction nucleotides: 5. The germline V gene has CDR1 SGHRS and CDR2 YFSETQ. This CDR3 contains 15 residues. The CDR3 DNA reads TGCGCCAGCAGCTTGGAAGAGGACAGGGTCTATGGCTACACCTTC. This encodes CASSLEEDRVYGYTF.

The chain employs TRBV5-6 and TRBJ2-7; maybe TRBD2 (6 bases). V dropped 0 bases and J dropped 3 bases, with 19 bases sitting between them. The CDR3 spans 17 residues. Germline V gene sequence: CDR1 SGHDT, CDR2 YYEEEE. The CDR3, as DNA: TGTGCCAGCAGCTTGGGGGGAGGCTTCATAATGGTCTACGAGCAGTACTTC. Encoded protein: CASSLGGGFIMVYEQYF.

The chain joins TRBV25-1 to TRBJ2-7, with TRBD1 as a possible D gene (5 bases). Germline V lookup: CDR1 MGHDK, CDR2 SYGVNS. This CDR3 region has 17 residues. With 3 bases removed from V and 1 base from J, the gap between germline ends came to 19 bases. As DNA, the CDR3 is TGTGCCAGCAGTGATCATCTCACAAGGGGTCCGTCCTACGAGCAGTACTTC. This gives the protein CASSDHLTRGPSYEQYF.

In this sample, this clone turned up a few times. This chain uses TRBV13 with TRBJ2-7; 11 nucleotides line up with TRBD2. There are 15 residues in the CDR3. The junction had 6 bases not matched to a gene; V was cut back by 5 bases and J by 3 bases. Germline CDR1 and CDR2: PRHDT and FYEKMQ (reference sequence). CDR3 DNA sequence: TGTGCCAGCAGCACCGCCGGGACTAGCGGCTACGAGCAGTACTTC. Residues: CASSTAGTSGYEQYF.

The chain recombines TRBV7-9 with TRBJ2-2; 10 nucleotides line up with TRBD2. With 0 bases clipped from V and 3 bases from J, the junction kept 4 bases outside the gene matches. There are 17 residues in the CDR3. Germline-derived CDR1 and CDR2 are SEHNR and FQNEAQ (reference sequence). CDR3 residues: CASSLAGLAEYTGELFF. DNA for the CDR3: TGTGCCAGCAGCTTAGCAGGACTAGCGGAATACACCGGGGAGCTGTTTTTT.

V usage is TRBV15 and J usage is TRBJ2-7; D call uncertain. V was trimmed by 0 bases and J by 5 bases, leaving 8 bases between them. The length of the CDR3 is 13 residues. Germline CDR1 LNHNV, CDR2 YYDKDF (reference sequence). The CDR3, as DNA: TGTGCCACCAGCAGAGATCCAGTTCACGAGCAGTACTTC. It codes for CATSRDPVHEQYF.